This paragraph reports one T cell receptor (beta chain). Its antigen is currently unknown. Time point described: neoterminal ileum biopsy at postoperative endoscopy, about 6 months after surgery. The sample comes from a study of T cell repertoires in ileal Crohn's disease. Study background: The M6 sample came from neoterminal ileum during colonoscopy after surgery.

Findings and limits, study-wide: Compared with non-smokers, active smokers at surgery showed more clonal expansions.

The germline V gene encodes CDR1 SQVTM and CDR2 ANQGSEA. The CDR3 loop spans 14 amino acids. With 2 bases removed from V and 1 base from J, the gap between germline ends came to 11 bases. Assay used: immunoSEQ multiplex PCR; TCRdb lists only in-frame clones, some missing. Of nearly 11,000 clones listed, more than 65% are singletons. The chain couples TRBV29-1 to TRBJ2-5; D remains unclear. Specimen: ileal tissue. This receptor was taken from an adult with Crohn's disease. This CDR3 is CSVERNYRQETQYF. CDR3 DNA sequence: TGCAGCGTTGAACGGAACTATCGCCAAGAGACCCAGTACTTC.